This record concerns one T cell receptor beta chain sequence. Its antigen is undetermined. This table comes from immunoSEQ multiplex PCR, and its TCRdb copy is limited to in-frame clones, with some not included. The table lists 2,500,000 or so clones, under 95% of them singletons. The data were taken from a study of shared clonotypes between healthy human individuals. Study results and limitations: The represented genetic and exposure-history diversity was limited by the small number of donors. Clonotype sharing among the donors was expected to vary with sequencing depth.

The CDR3 has 16 amino acids. From germline, CDR1 is SEHNR and CDR2 FQNEAQ (reference sequence). J was trimmed by 1 base and V by 6 bases; bases with no gene match: 7. The source material was naive CD4+ T cells from PBMCs. The subset here: CD45RA+ positively selected. This clonotype originated in a man aged 18-30 years in good health. Some clones in this sample may be carry-over from other donors' samples. The chain employs TRBV7-9 and TRBJ2-5, with 11 bases aligning to TRBD2. The CDR3 DNA reads TGTGCCAGCAGTGCTAGCGGGAGGCTGCCCCAAGAGACCCAGTACTTC. It translates to CASSASGRLPQETQYF. Full variable domain (remainder filled in from reference TRBV7-9 and TRBJ2-5): DTGVSQNPRHKITKRGQNVTFRCDPISEHNRLYWYRQTLGQGPEFLTYFQNEAQLEKSRLLSDRFSAERPKGSFSTLEIQRTEQGDSAMYLCASSASGRLPQETQYFGPGTRLLVL.